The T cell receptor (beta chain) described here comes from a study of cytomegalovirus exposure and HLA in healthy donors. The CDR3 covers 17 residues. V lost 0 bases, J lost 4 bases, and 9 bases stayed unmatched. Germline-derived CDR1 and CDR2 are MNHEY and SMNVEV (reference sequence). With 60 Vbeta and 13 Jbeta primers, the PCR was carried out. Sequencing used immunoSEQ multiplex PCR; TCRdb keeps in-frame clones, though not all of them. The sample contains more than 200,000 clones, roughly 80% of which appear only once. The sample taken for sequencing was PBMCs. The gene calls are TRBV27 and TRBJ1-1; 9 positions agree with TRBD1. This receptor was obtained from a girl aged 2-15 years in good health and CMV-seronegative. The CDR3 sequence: CASSLSPRQGGSTEAFF. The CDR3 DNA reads TGTGCCAGCAGTTTATCCCCACGACAGGGGGGCTCCACTGAAGCTTTCTTT.